This entry features one T cell receptor beta chain sequence. Its antigen remains unidentified. Germline CDR1 and CDR2: SGHVS and FQNEAQ. Trimming cost V 5 bases and J 6 bases; bases outside gene matches: 15. The CDR3 has 17 residues. TCRdb passed the 5' RACE reads through MiXCR, listing each CDR3 protein once. The sample lists more than 400,000 distinct CDR3 sequences, about 20% occurring once. The entry originates in a study of T-cell memory formation after mild COVID-19. Study details: TCR clusters were largely donor specific. Study outcomes and limitations: From day 15 to 85, contracting clones were balanced between CD4 and CD8, whereas later expanders leaned toward CD4+. Clonal second-wave expansions that peaked on day 37 had unconfirmed SARS-CoV-2 specificity.

The clonotype was recovered from an adult woman who had mild COVID-19 (a few samples of this study predate the infection). Cell type and time point are not known. Sequenced: PBMCs or a T cell subset sorted from them (not recorded which). The chain uses TRBV7-8 and TRBJ2-5, with 10 bases aligning to TRBD2. The CDR3 coding sequence is TGTGCCAGCAGCCCAATGATTCTAGCGGGAGAGGCTCAGACCCAGTACTTC. Protein product: CASSPMILAGEAQTQYF.